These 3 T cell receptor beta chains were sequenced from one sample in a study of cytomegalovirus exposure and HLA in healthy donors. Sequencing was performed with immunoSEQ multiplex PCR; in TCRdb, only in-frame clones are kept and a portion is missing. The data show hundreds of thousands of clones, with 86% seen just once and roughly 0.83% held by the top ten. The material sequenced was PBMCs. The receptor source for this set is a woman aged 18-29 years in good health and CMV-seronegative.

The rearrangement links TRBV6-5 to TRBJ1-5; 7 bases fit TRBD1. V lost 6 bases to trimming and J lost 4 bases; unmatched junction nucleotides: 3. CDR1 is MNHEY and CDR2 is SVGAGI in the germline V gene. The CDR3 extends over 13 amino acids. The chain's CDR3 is CASRRQGNQPQHF. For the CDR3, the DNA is TGTGCCAGCAGGCGACAGGGAAATCAGCCCCAGCATTTT.

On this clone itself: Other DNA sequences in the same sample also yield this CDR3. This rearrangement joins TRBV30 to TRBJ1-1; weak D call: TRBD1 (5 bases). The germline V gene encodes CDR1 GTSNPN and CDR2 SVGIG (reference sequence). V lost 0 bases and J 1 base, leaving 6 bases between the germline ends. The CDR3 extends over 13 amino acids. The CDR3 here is CAWSVQGNTEAFF. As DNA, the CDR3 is TGTGCCTGGAGTGTTCAGGGGAACACTGAAGCTTTCTTT.

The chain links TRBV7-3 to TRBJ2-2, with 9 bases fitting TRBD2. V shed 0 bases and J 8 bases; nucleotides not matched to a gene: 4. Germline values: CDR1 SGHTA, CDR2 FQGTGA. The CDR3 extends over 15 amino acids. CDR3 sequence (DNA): TGTGCCAGCAGCTTAACTAGCGGGAGCGGAGGGGAGCTGTTTTTT. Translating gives CASSLTSGSGGELFF.